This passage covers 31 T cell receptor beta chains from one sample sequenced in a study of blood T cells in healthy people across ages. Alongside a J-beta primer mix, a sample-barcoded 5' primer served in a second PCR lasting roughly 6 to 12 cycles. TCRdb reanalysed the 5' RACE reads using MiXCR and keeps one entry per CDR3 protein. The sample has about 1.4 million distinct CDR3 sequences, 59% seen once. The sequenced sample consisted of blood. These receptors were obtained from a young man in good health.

The CDR3 bases are TGTGCCAGCAGTTCGAGAGAGGGTTCACCCCTCCACTTT. Protein product: CASSSREGSPLHF. This chain links TRBV6-2 or TRBV6-3 with TRBJ1-6; D gene unclear. The CDR3 spans 13 residues. In germline, CDR1 is MNHEY, CDR2 SVGEGT. Trimming shortened V by 4 bases and J by 9 bases, and 10 bases separated the two germline ends.

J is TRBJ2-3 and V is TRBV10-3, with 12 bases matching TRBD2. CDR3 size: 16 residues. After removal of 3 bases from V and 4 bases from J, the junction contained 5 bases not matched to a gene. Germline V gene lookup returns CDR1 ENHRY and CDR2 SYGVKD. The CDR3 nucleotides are TGTGCCATCAGTGAATCTAGCGGGGGGGCCGCAGATACGCAGTATTTT. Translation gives CAISESSGGAADTQYF.

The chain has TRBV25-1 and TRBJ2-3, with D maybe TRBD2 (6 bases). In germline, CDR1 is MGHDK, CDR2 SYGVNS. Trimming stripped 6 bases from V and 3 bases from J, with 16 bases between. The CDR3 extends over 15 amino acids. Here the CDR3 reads CASRTRGGPTDTQYF. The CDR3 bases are TGTGCCAGCAGAACGAGGGGAGGCCCAACAGATACGCAGTATTTT. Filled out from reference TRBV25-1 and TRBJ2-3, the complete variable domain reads EADIYQTPRYLVIGTGKKITLECSQTMGHDKMYWYQQDPGMELHLIHYSYGVNSTEKGDLSSESTVSRIRTEHFPLTLESARPSHTSQYLCASRTRGGPTDTQYFGPGTRLTVL.

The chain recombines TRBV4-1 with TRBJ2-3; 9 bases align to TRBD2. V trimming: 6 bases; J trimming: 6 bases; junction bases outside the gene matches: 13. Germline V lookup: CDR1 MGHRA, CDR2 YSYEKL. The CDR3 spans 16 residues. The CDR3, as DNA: TGCGCCAGCAGACGATTATTAGCGGGGGCACCCGATACGCAGTATTTT. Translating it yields CASRRLLAGAPDTQYF.

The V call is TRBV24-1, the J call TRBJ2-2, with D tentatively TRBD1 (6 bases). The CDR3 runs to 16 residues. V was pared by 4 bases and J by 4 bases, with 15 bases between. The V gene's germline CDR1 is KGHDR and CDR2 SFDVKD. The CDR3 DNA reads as TGTGCCACCAGTGAGCACAGGGTCCGCACCACCGGGGAGCTGTTTTTT. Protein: CATSEHRVRTTGELFF.

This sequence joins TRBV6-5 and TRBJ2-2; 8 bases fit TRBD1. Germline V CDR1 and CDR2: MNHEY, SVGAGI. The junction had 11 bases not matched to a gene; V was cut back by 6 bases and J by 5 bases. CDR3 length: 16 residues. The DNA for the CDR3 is TGTGCCAGCAGGAGTGTAAGGCAGGGGGCAACCGGGGAGCTGTTTTTT. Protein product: CASRSVRQGATGELFF.

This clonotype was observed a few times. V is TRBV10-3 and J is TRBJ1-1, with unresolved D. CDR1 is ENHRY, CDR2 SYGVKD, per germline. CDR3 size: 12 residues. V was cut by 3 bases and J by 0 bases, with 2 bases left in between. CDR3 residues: CAISEVNTEAFF. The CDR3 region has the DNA TGTGCCATCAGTGAAGTGAACACTGAAGCTTTCTTT.

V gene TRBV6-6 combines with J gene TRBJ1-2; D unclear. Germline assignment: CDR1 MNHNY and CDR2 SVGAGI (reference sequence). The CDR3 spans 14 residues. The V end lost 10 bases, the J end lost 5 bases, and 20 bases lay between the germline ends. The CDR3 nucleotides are TGTGCCACGAAACGGGGAGAAGGAAATTATGGCTACACCTTC. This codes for CATKRGEGNYGYTF.

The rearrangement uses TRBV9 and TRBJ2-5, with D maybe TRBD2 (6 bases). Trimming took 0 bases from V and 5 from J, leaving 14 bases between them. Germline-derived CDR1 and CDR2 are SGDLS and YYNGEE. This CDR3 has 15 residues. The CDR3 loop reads CASSVGGGGIETQYF. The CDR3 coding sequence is TGTGCCAGCAGCGTAGGAGGCGGCGGGATCGAGACCCAGTACTTC.

CDR3 coding DNA: TGTGCCAGCAGTGGCGTCGGGGGAGGTACAGATACGCAGTATTTT. Translating gives CASSGVGGGTDTQYF. This rearrangement joins TRBV6-1 to TRBJ2-3; possible D gene TRBD2, 6 bases. Trimming took 4 bases from V and 3 from J, leaving 14 bases between them. This CDR3 contains 15 residues. Per germline, CDR1 MNHNS and CDR2 SASEGT.

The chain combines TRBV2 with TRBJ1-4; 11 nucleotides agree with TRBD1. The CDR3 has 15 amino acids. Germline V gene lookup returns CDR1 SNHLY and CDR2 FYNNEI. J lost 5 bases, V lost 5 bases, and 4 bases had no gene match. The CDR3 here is CASSTRTGGNEKLFF. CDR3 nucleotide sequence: TGTGCCAGCAGTACTAGGACAGGGGGCAATGAAAAACTGTTTTTT.

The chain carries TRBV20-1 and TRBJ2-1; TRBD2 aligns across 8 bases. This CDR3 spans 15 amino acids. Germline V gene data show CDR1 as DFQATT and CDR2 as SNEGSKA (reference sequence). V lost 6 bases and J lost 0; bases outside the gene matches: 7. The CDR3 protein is CSARVRGGSYNEQFF. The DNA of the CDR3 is TGCAGTGCCCGGGTTCGGGGGGGCTCCTACAATGAGCAGTTCTTC.

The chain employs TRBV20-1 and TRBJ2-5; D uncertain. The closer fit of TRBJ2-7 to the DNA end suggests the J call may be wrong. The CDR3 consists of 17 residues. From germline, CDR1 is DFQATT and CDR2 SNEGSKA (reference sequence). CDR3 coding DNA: TGCAGTGCTAGAGACCTTCAAGGCCCGCGTTTTGGTGACGAGCAGTACTTC. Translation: CSARDLQGPRFGDEQYF.

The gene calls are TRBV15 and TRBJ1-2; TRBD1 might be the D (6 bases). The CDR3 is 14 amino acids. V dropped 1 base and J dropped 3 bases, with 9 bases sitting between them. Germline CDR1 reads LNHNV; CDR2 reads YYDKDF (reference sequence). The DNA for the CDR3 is TGTGCCACCAGCAGAGGGGGGGCTTACTATGGCTACACCTTC. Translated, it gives CATSRGGAYYGYTF.

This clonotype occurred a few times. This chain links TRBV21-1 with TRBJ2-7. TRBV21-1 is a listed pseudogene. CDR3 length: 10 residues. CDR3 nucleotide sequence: TGTGCCAGCAGACTATACGAGCAGTACTTC. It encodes CASRLYEQYF.

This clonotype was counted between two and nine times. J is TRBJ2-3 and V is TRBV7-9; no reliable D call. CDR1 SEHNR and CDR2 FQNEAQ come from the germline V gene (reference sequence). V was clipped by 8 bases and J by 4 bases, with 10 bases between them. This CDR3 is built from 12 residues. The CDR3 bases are TGTGCCAGCTTCCTGGCCCCAGATACGCAGTATTTT. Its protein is CASFLAPDTQYF.

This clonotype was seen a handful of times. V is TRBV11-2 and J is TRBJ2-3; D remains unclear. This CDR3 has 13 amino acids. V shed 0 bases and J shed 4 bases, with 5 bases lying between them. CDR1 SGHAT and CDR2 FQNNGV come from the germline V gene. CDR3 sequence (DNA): TGTGCCAGCAGCTTAGATGGCCCAGATACGCAGTATTTT. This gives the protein CASSLDGPDTQYF.

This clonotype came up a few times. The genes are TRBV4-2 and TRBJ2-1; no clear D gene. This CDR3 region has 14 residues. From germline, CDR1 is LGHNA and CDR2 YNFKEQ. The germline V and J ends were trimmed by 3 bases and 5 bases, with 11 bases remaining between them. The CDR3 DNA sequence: TGTGCCAGCAGCCACCCCTCGGGTGACAATGAGCAGTTCTTC. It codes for CASSHPSGDNEQFF.

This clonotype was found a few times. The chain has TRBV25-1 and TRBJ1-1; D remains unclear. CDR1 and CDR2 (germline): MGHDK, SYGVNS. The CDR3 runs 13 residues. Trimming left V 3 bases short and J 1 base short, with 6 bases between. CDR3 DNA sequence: TGTGCCAGCAGTGACGGTCAGAACACTGAAGCTTTCTTT. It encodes CASSDGQNTEAFF.

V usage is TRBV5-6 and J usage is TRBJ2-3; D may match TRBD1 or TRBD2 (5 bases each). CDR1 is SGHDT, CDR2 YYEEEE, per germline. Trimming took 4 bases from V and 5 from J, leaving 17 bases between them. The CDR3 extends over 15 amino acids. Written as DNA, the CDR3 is TGTGCCAGCAGCCCTGGGGCAGGGAGTCAAGATACGCAGTATTTT. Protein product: CASSPGAGSQDTQYF.

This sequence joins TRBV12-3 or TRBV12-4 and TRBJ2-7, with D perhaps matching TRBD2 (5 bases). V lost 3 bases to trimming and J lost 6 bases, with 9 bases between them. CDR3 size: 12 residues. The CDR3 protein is CASSFFRGEQYF. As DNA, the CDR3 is TGTGCCAGCAGTTTTTTCCGGGGCGAGCAGTACTTC.

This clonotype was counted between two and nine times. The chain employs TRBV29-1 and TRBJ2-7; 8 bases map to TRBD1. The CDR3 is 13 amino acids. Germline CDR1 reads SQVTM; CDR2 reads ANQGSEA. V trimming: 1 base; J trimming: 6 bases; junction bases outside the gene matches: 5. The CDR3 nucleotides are TGCAGCGTTGAAGGGACAGGGCCTATCGAGCAGTACTTC. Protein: CSVEGTGPIEQYF.

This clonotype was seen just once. The CDR3 bases are TGCAGTGCAAAGGGACAGGGGGCTGGAAACACCATATATTTT. Residues: CSAKGQGAGNTIYF. The rearrangement joins TRBV20-1 to TRBJ1-3, with 11 nucleotides matching TRBD1. The CDR3 is 14 residues long. Germline V gene sequence: CDR1 DFQATT, CDR2 SNEGSKA (reference sequence). V lost 6 bases and J lost 2; bases outside the gene matches: 3.

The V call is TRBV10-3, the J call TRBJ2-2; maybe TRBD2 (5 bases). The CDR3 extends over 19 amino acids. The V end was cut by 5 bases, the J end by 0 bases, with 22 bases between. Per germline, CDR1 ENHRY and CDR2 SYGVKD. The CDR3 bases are TGTGCCATCAGTAGGGCCGTTTTGGGGAGACTCGCGAACACCGGGGAGCTGTTTTTT. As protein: CAISRAVLGRLANTGELFF.

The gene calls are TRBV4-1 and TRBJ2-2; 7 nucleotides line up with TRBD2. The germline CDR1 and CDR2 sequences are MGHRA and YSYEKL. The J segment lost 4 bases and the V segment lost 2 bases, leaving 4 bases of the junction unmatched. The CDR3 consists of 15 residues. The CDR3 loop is CASSQMGGSTGELFF. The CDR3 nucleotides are TGCGCCAGCAGCCAAATGGGGGGGTCCACCGGGGAGCTGTTTTTT.

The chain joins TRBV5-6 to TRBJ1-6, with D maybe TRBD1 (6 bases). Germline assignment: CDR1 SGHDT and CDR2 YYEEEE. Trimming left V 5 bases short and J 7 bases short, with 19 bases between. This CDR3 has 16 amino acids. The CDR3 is CASRLQTGRGNSPLHF. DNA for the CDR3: TGTGCCAGCAGACTACAAACAGGGAGAGGAAATTCACCCCTCCACTTT.

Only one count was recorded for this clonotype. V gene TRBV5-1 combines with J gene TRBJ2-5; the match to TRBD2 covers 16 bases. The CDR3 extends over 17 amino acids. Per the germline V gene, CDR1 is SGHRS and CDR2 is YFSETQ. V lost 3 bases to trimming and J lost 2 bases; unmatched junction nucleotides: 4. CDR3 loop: CASSWGLAGGTQETQYF. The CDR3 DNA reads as TGCGCCAGCAGCTGGGGACTAGCGGGGGGGACACAAGAGACCCAGTACTTC. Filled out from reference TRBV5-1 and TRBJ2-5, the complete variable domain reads KAGVTQTPRYLIKTRGQQVTLSCSPISGHRSVSWYQQTPGQGLQFLFEYFSETQRNKGNFPGRFSGRQFSNSRSEMNVSTLELGDSALYLCASSWGLAGGTQETQYFGPGTRLLVL.

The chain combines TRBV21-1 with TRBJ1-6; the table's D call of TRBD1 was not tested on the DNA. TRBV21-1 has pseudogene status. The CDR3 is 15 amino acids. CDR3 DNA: TGTGCCAGCACTTCACTCCCCGGTTATAATTCACCCCTCCACTTT. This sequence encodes CASTSLPGYNSPLHF.

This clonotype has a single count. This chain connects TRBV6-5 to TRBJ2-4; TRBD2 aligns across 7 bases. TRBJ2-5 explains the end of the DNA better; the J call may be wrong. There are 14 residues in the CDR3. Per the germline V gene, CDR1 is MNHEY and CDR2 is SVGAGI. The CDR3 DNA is TGTGCCAGCACCAGGACTAGGGGACAAGAGACCCAGTACTTC. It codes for CASTRTRGQETQYF.

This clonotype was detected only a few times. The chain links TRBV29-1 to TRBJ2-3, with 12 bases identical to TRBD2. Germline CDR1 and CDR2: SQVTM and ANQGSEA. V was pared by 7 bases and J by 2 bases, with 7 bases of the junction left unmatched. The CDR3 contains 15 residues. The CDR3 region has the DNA TGCAGCGCTCTAGCGGGGGGGCGTGACACAGATACGCAGTATTTT. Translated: CSALAGGRDTDTQYF.

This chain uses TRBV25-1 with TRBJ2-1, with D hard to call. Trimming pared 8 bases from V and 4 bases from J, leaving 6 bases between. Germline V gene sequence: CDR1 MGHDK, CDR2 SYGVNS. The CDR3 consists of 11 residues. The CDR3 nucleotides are TGTGCCAGCGAGGATTACAATGAGCAGTTCTTC. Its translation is CASEDYNEQFF.